These 13 T cell receptor beta chains share one sample of origin, sequenced in a study of blood T cell repertoires in COVID-19 (dated by TCRdb to 2020 to 2022). Library method: the immunoSEQ multiplex PCR assay. In TCRdb, the immuneACCESS table is reduced to in-frame sequences with V and J assigned. These tables do not hold every clone; where another copy was compared, an unresolved V gene accounts for under half, and the others remain unexplained. In this sample the table shows roughly 150,000 clones, around 80% of which occur a single time. Roughly 0.52% of the sample is held by the ten biggest clonotypes. Sample: peripheral blood. Receptors were obtained from a man aged 60 to 75 with acute or convalescent COVID-19.

The gene calls are TRBV18 and TRBJ2-7; a possible D gene is TRBD2 (5 bases). Trimming took off 0 bases at V and 0 bases at J, with 15 bases between the two ends. CDR1 is KGHSH and CDR2 is LQKENI in the germline V gene. The CDR3 spans 17 residues. Here the CDR3 reads CASSPPGWETSSYEQYF. The CDR3 coding sequence is TGTGCCAGCTCACCACCGGGGTGGGAGACGAGCTCCTACGAGCAGTACTTC.

This rearrangement joins TRBV7-3 to TRBJ1-3; D is unclear. The CDR3 runs 15 residues. Trimming removed 2 bases at V and 1 base at J, with 9 bases between. Germline assignment: CDR1 SGHTA and CDR2 FQGTGA. The CDR3 coding sequence is TGTGCCAGCAGCTTATCGTCCGGGTCTGGAAACACCATATATTTT. This translates into CASSLSSGSGNTIYF.

The rearrangement links TRBV5-1 to TRBJ2-2; 9 positions match TRBD1. This CDR3 has 14 residues. Trimming at V came to 4 bases and at J to 11 bases, leaving 9 bases not matched to a gene. Germline V lookup: CDR1 SGHRS, CDR2 YFSETQ. CDR3 protein: CASSPEGQGRELFF. The CDR3 DNA reads as TGCGCCAGCAGCCCGGAGGGACAGGGCCGTGAGCTGTTTTTT.

The chain couples TRBV28 to TRBJ1-1, with D tentatively TRBD1 (5 bases). The CDR3 spans 15 residues. Trimming removed 1 base at V and 1 base at J, with 10 bases between. Looked up from germline, CDR1 is MDHEN and CDR2 is SYDVKM. The CDR3 spells CASSLFRQGNTEAFF. CDR3 sequence (DNA): TGTGCCAGCAGTTTATTTCGGCAGGGGAACACTGAAGCTTTCTTT.

The V gene is TRBV6-5, the J gene TRBJ2-3; maybe TRBD1 (7 bases). The CDR3 spans 14 residues. V shed 7 bases and J shed 4 bases, with 15 bases lying between them. In germline, CDR1 is MNHEY, CDR2 SVGAGI. The CDR3 loop is CASTPGGGADTQYF. The CDR3 DNA follows: TGTGCCAGCACCCCAGGGGGAGGCGCAGATACGCAGTATTTT.

The rearrangement links TRBV19 to TRBJ1-2; tentative D call: TRBD1 (5 bases). The germline V and J ends were trimmed by 5 bases and 0 bases, with 10 bases remaining between them. The V gene's germline CDR1 is LNHDA and CDR2 SQIVND (reference sequence). This CDR3 contains 14 residues. DNA for the CDR3: TGTGCCAGTAGTCGTGGGACTGCTAACTATGGCTACACCTTC. Protein sequence: CASSRGTANYGYTF. Filled out from reference TRBV19 and TRBJ1-2, the complete variable domain reads DGGITQSPKYLFRKEGQNVTLSCEQNLNHDAMYWYRQDPGQGLRLIYYSQIVNDFQKGDIAEGYSVSREKKESFPLTVTSAQKNPTAFYLCASSRGTANYGYTFGSGTRLTVV.

This clone was counted only a few times. The CDR3 loop is CASGSQPGELFF. The CDR3 nucleotides are TGTGCCAGCGGGTCACAGCCCGGGGAGCTGTTTTTT. The chain couples TRBV2 to TRBJ2-2; D gene unclear. V was shortened by 8 bases and J by 6 bases, with 10 bases between the two germline ends. The CDR3 extends over 12 amino acids. The germline gives CDR1 SNHLY, CDR2 FYNNEI.

The CDR3 loop is CASSRTSGAPDTQYF. CDR3 DNA: TGTGCCAGCAGCCGGACTAGCGGGGCCCCAGATACGCAGTATTTT. The chain combines TRBV5-4 with TRBJ2-3; 12 bases are shared with TRBD2. CDR1 and CDR2 from the germline V gene are SGHNT and YYREEE (reference sequence). J was trimmed by 4 bases and V by 4 bases; bases with no gene match: 4. The CDR3 totals 15 residues.

This clone was detected only once. The chain combines TRBV6-5 with TRBJ2-2, with TRBD2 matching over 7 bases. Trimming took 4 bases from V and 1 from J; bases not matched to a gene: 3. CDR3 length equals 15 residues. CDR1 and CDR2 (germline): MNHEY, SVGAGI. As DNA, the CDR3 is TGTGCCAGCAGTTCCGGGAGGCGGAACACCGGGGAGCTGTTTTTT. This codes for CASSSGRRNTGELFF.

The rearrangement uses TRBV11-2 and TRBJ2-1, with 9 bases lining up with TRBD2. Germline trimming cut 0 bases from V and 2 bases from J; bases unmatched to any gene: 2. Germline V CDR1 and CDR2: SGHAT, FQNNGV. The CDR3 has 16 amino acids. The CDR3 bases are TGTGCCAGCAGCTTAGAGCGGGGGGGTGCCTACAATGAGCAGTTCTTC. As protein: CASSLERGGAYNEQFF.

The rearrangement links TRBV9 to TRBJ2-2; D ambiguous. There are 14 residues in the CDR3. Germline loops: CDR1 SGDLS, CDR2 YYNGEE. V was pared by 2 bases and J by 10 bases, with 15 bases between. CDR3 sequence (DNA): TGTGCCAGCAGCGTGGCCCTACCGGGTTCGGAGCTGTTTTTT. Its translation is CASSVALPGSELFF.

V is TRBV4-3 and J is TRBJ1-5; TRBD1 aligns across 12 bases. The CDR3 runs to 17 residues. Germline V CDR1 and CDR2: LGHNA, YSLEER. The J segment lost 6 bases and the V segment lost 5 bases, leaving 11 bases of the junction unmatched. Written as DNA, the CDR3 is TGCGCCAGCAGCTACCGGGACAGGGGGCTAAGGAGTCAGCCCCAGCATTTT. Its translation: CASSYRDRGLRSQPQHF.

The V gene is TRBV5-1, the J gene TRBJ1-1; possibly TRBD1 for D (5 bases). The CDR3 has 13 residues. Germline loops: CDR1 SGHRS, CDR2 YFSETQ. Trimming removed 4 bases at V and 1 base at J, with 8 bases between. CDR3 loop: CASSVQENTEAFF. The DNA of the CDR3 is TGCGCCAGCAGCGTACAGGAGAACACTGAAGCTTTCTTT.